The 5 T cell receptor beta chains below were found in one sample sequenced in a study of T cells after yellow fever vaccination. A single record per CDR3 protein comes from TCRdb applying MiXCR to the 5' RACE reads. This sample carries roughly 120,000 distinct CDR3 sequences, 7.4% of them seen once, and the ten largest clones take approximately 2.7%. Sequenced material: CD4+ T cells sorted from PBMCs, taken 10 to 11 days after the first yellow fever vaccination. These receptor sequences come from a young man who received the YFV17D yellow fever vaccine.

This clonotype was seen many times. The chain uses TRBV27 and TRBJ2-5, with 8 nucleotides matching TRBD1. This CDR3 is built from 15 residues. CDR1 is MNHEY and CDR2 is SMNVEV in the germline V gene (reference sequence). V lost 3 bases, J lost 5 bases, and 8 bases stayed unmatched. The CDR3 spells CASSFTGQGGETQYF. The CDR3 nucleotides are TGTGCCAGCAGTTTTACCGGACAGGGTGGGGAGACCCAGTACTTC.

This clonotype was counted between two and nine times. This chain links TRBV25-1 with TRBJ1-5, with D unclear. The germline V gene encodes CDR1 MGHDK and CDR2 SYGVNS. There are 12 residues in the CDR3. CDR3 loop: CATGLRNQPQHF. The CDR3 nucleotides are TGTGCGACCGGGCTTAGAAATCAGCCCCAGCATTTT.

Details on this clonotype: A junction end diverges from the germline sequence, so it may reflect a read error. This chain uses TRBV12-3 or TRBV12-4 with TRBJ2-1; D may match TRBD1 or TRBD2 (5 bases each). CDR3 length equals 16 residues. CDR3: CASSLGPPLSYNEQFF. The CDR3 bases are TGTGCCAGCAGCCTGGGACCCCCCCTCTCCTACAACGAGCAGTTCTTC.

This clonotype was found many times. The genes are TRBV28 and TRBJ2-2, with no clear D. From germline, CDR1 is MDHEN and CDR2 SYDVKM. Trimming took off 1 base at V and 9 bases at J, with 3 bases between the two ends. The CDR3 contains 11 residues. CDR3 sequence reads: CASSLFRELFF. The CDR3 coding sequence is TGTGCCAGCAGTTTATTTAGGGAGCTGTTTTTT.

Ten or more counts support this clonotype. The rearrangement uses TRBV12-3 or TRBV12-4 and TRBJ2-7; either TRBD1 or TRBD2 may supply D (7 bases each). This CDR3 has 13 residues. V lost 6 bases, J lost 12 bases, and 21 bases lay in between. The CDR3 here is CASRGGTAGRPYF. The CDR3 bases are TGTGCCAGCAGGGGTGGGACAGCGGGACGTCCGTACTTC.